Shown below are 14 T cell receptor beta chains from a single sample sequenced in a study of blood T cell repertoires in COVID-19. TCRdb's copy holds only in-frame clones and misses some; the assay was immunoSEQ multiplex PCR. Found here are about 87,000 clones, around 87% of them singletons; the top ten hold less than 6.5%. Sequencing used peripheral blood. These receptors all come from a middle-aged man with acute or convalescent COVID-19.

This chain joins TRBV5-1 and TRBJ1-6; 9 bases fit TRBD1. CDR3 size: 16 residues. The V gene's germline CDR1 is SGHRS and CDR2 YFSETQ. Germline trimming cut 3 bases from V and 4 bases from J; bases unmatched to any gene: 5. This CDR3 reads CASSSPDRGYNSPLHF. The DNA of the CDR3 is TGCGCCAGCAGCTCACCGGACAGGGGTTATAATTCACCCCTCCACTTT.

The V call is TRBV5-1, the J call TRBJ1-2; D unclear. The CDR3 is 15 residues long. The germline V gene encodes CDR1 SGHRS and CDR2 YFSETQ. Trimming stripped 0 bases from V and 3 bases from J, with 12 bases between. The CDR3: CASSLVPGFDYGYTF. CDR3 sequence (DNA): TGCGCCAGCAGCTTGGTTCCGGGGTTTGACTATGGCTACACCTTC.

The DNA for the CDR3 is TGTGCCTCCGGACAGGGTAACACCGGGGAGCTGTTTTTT. This sequence encodes CASGQGNTGELFF. J is TRBJ2-2 and V is TRBV30, with 8 bases matching TRBD1. Unmatched junction bases numbered 3, after V lost 7 bases and J lost 2 bases. Germline assignment: CDR1 GTSNPN and CDR2 SVGIG (reference sequence). The CDR3 is made up of 13 amino acids. Full variable domain (rest looked up from reference TRBV30 and TRBJ2-2): SQTIHQWPATLVQPVGSPLSLECTVEGTSNPNLYWYRQAAGRGLQLLFYSVGIGQISSEVPQNLSASRPQDRQFILSSKKLLLSDSGFYLCASGQGNTGELFFGEGSRLTVL.

The V and J genes are TRBV2 and TRBJ1-2, with D unresolved. Trimming stripped 6 bases from V and 4 bases from J, with 9 bases between. Germline values: CDR1 SNHLY, CDR2 FYNNEI. The CDR3 runs 12 residues. DNA for the CDR3: TGTGCCAGCAGGGGAGGCGGCTATGGCTACACCTTC. Its protein is CASRGGGYGYTF.

Worth noting for this clone: Other DNA sequences in this specimen translate into the identical CDR3. This chain links TRBV15 with TRBJ2-1, with D unclear. V was cut by 1 base and J by 1 base, with 8 bases left in between. CDR3 length: 15 amino acids. CDR1 and CDR2 from the germline V gene are LNHNV and YYDKDF (reference sequence). The CDR3 is CATSRAGGSYNEQFF. CDR3 coding DNA: TGTGCCACCAGCAGAGCTGGCGGTTCCTACAATGAGCAGTTCTTC. The whole variable domain, remainder taken from reference TRBV15 and TRBJ2-1, is DAMVIQNPRYQVTQFGKPVTLSCSQTLNHNVMYWYQQKSSQAPKLLFHYYDKDFNNEADTPDNFQSRRPNTSFCFLDIRSPGLGDTAMYLCATSRAGGSYNEQFFGPGTRLTVL.

CDR3 residues: CASSVQGASNQPQHF. Here the CDR3 DNA reads TGTGCCAGCAGCGTACAGGGGGCGAGCAATCAGCCCCAGCATTTT. The chain recombines TRBV9 with TRBJ1-5; 8 nucleotides agree with TRBD1. The CDR3 contains 15 residues. The V gene end was trimmed by 1 base and the J gene end by 1 base; junction bases not matched to a gene: 1. Germline CDR1 and CDR2: SGDLS and YYNGEE.

The chain joins TRBV25-1 to TRBJ1-1; 7 bases line up with TRBD1. V shed 3 bases and J 3 bases; nucleotides not matched to a gene: 4. Germline lookup yields CDR1 MGHDK and CDR2 SYGVNS. The CDR3 has 14 amino acids. The CDR3 loop is CASSETGFDTEAFF. CDR3 coding DNA: TGTGCCAGCAGTGAGACAGGGTTTGACACTGAAGCTTTCTTT.

This clone has only a few counts. The gene calls are TRBV7-9 and TRBJ1-2; the match to TRBD1 covers 7 bases. The CDR3 contains 13 residues. J gave up 7 bases and V 1 base, and 3 bases lay outside the gene matches. Looked up from germline, CDR1 is SEHNR and CDR2 is FQNEAQ (reference sequence). The CDR3 DNA reads TGTGCCAGCAGCTTAGACAGGGGTCTTGGCTACACCTTC. Amino acids: CASSLDRGLGYTF.

The rearrangement joins TRBV6-6 to TRBJ2-3; D gene uncertain. The CDR3 is 14 residues long. From germline, CDR1 is MNHNY and CDR2 SVGAGI (reference sequence). V was cut by 4 bases and J by 2 bases, with 10 bases left in between. The CDR3 DNA reads TGTGCCAGCAGTTGGCCGGGTTACACAGATACGCAGTATTTT. This codes for CASSWPGYTDTQYF.

This clone was found a few times. The chain is built from TRBV11-2 and TRBJ1-4, with 7 nucleotides matching TRBD1. CDR1 is SGHAT, CDR2 FQNNGV, per germline. This CDR3 has 15 amino acids. V was clipped by 2 bases and J by 4 bases; unmatched bases: 4. CDR3 DNA sequence: TGTGCCAGCAGCTTAAGTAGGGGGCATAATGAAAAACTGTTTTTT. Translating it yields CASSLSRGHNEKLFF.

V usage is TRBV12-2 and J usage is TRBJ1-5. TRBV12-2 is tagged as a pseudogene. The CDR3 has 17 amino acids. DNA for the CDR3: TGTGCAAGTCGCTTAGCCAAAACCCCGAAGCTTAATCAGCCCCAGCATTTT. This translates into CASRLAKTPKLNQPQHF.

This clone was seen only once. V gene TRBV27 combines with J gene TRBJ1-5, with 9 bases fitting TRBD1. Germline values: CDR1 MNHEY, CDR2 SMNVEV (reference sequence). The CDR3 runs to 16 residues. With 2 bases clipped from V and 1 base from J, the junction kept 3 bases outside the gene matches. The CDR3 nucleotides read TGTGCCAGCAGTTTAAGACAGGGGGTGAGCAATCAGCCCCAGCATTTT. Residues: CASSLRQGVSNQPQHF.

V and J are TRBV6-5 and TRBJ1-1, with 9 nucleotides matching TRBD1. CDR3 length: 15 residues. The ends lost 2 bases at V and 2 bases at J; junction bases unmatched: 3. Germline assignment: CDR1 MNHEY and CDR2 SVGAGI. Here the CDR3 reads CASSYRDRVNTEAFF. The CDR3, as DNA: TGTGCCAGCAGTTACCGGGACAGGGTCAACACTGAAGCTTTCTTT.

The count of this clone is one. The chain links TRBV6-4 to TRBJ1-1, with D maybe TRBD1 (5 bases). V gave up 4 bases and J gave up 4 bases, with 13 bases separating them. Germline loops: CDR1 MRHNA, CDR2 SNTAGT. The CDR3 is made up of 14 amino acids. The DNA for the CDR3 is TGTGCCAGCAGTGTGGAGAGGGGAGGCACTGAAGCTTTCTTT. Translating gives CASSVERGGTEAFF.